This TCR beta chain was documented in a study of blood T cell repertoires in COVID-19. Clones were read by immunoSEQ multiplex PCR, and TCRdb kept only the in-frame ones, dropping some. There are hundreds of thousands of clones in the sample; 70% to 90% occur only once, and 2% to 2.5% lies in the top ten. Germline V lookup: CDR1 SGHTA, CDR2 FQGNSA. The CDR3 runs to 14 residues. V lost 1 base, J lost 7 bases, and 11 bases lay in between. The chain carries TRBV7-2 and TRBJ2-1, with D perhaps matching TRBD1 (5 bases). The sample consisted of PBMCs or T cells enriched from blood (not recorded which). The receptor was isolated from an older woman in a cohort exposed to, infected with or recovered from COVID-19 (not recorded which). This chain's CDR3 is CASSLDRMVNEQFF. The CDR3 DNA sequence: TGTGCCAGCAGCTTAGACAGGATGGTTAATGAGCAGTTCTTC. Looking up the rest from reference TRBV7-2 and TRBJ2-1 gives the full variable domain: GAGVSQSPSNKVTEKGKDVELRCDPISGHTALYWYRQSLGQGLEFLIYFQGNSAPDKSGLPSDRFSAERTGGSVSTLTIQRTQQEDSAVYLCASSLDRMVNEQFFGPGTRLTVL.